These 15 T cell receptor beta chains share one sample of origin, sequenced in a study of T cell clonality in common variable immunodeficiency. Assay: immunoSEQ multiplex PCR; the TCRdb copy retains only in-frame clones and omits some. The sample contains about 81,000 clones, none of them singletons. The sequenced sample consisted of peripheral blood mononuclear cells. The receptors were gathered from a person aged 18-70 years in good health.

This clone was seen ten or more times. The sequenced fragment ends 3 residues before the CDR3 boundary, so the rest is inferred from the germline J gene. This chain connects TRBV12-3 or TRBV12-4 to TRBJ2-5; D unresolved. The CDR3 totals 12 residues. V lost 3 bases and J lost 1, with 3 bases in between. The CDR3 protein is CASSFIQETQYF. The CDR3 bases that were read are TGTGCCAGCAGTTTCATCCAAGAGACC.

This clone was seen only a few times. The read terminates 3 residues ahead of where the CDR3 ends, so the germline J gene completes it. The chain links TRBV7-2 to TRBJ2-5; a weak D match, TRBD2 (7 bases). Per the germline V gene, CDR1 is SGHTA and CDR2 is FQGNSA. This CDR3 contains 13 residues. V was trimmed by 0 bases and J by 7 bases, leaving 9 bases between them. The DNA read from the CDR3 is TGTGCCAGCAGCTTAGCAGGGGGGGGGACC. Protein sequence: CASSLAGGGT. The complete CDR3 protein is CASSLAGGGTQYF.

This clone was seen ten or more times. The read finishes 3 residues shy of the CDR3 end, and the germline J gene is used to complete it. V usage is TRBV11-2 and J usage is TRBJ2-7; TRBD1 matches 8 bases. Germline V CDR1 and CDR2: SGHAT, FQNNGV. Trimming removed 5 bases from V and 5 bases from J; junction bases left unmatched: 8. The CDR3 runs 14 residues. The CDR3 bases that were read are TGTGCCAGCAGCCCCTCGACAGGGGTGAACGAG. It encodes CASSPSTGVNE. The CDR3 in full is CASSPSTGVNEQYF.

This clone was recorded many times. The read stops 3 residues short of the end of the CDR3; the missing end is completed from the germline J gene. The chain joins TRBV30 to TRBJ1-2; D ambiguous. The CDR3 runs to 14 residues. The V gene lost 0 bases and the J gene lost 0 bases, with 8 bases spanning the gap. Germline-derived CDR1 and CDR2 are GTSNPN and SVGIG (reference sequence). CDR3 region: CAWSVFSANYGYTF. The part of the CDR3 DNA that was read is TGTGCCTGGAGTGTATTCTCTGCTAACTATGGC.

This clone was found many times. The missing CDR3 end, 3 residues past where the read stops, is filled in from the germline J gene. J is TRBJ2-7 and V is TRBV18; D gene ambiguous. With 2 bases removed from V and 5 bases from J, the gap between germline ends came to 10 bases. The CDR3 sequence is 13 residues long. CDR1 and CDR2 from the germline V gene are KGHSH and LQKENI. The CDR3 here is CASSPEGFHEQYF. CDR3 bases read: TGTGCCAGCTCACCAGAAGGGTTCCACGAG. The complete variable domain, with remaining parts taken from reference TRBV18 and TRBJ2-7, reads NAGVMQNPRHLVRRRGQEARLRCSPMKGHSHVYWYRQLPEEGLKFMVYLQKENIIDESGMPKERFSAEFPKEGPSILRIQQVVRGDSAAYFCASSPEGFHEQYFGPGTRLTVT.

This clone was detected ten times or more. The read finishes 3 residues shy of the CDR3 end, and the germline J gene is used to complete it. This chain uses TRBV20-1 with TRBJ2-7, with 11 bases that match TRBD2. CDR1 is DFQATT and CDR2 is SNEGSKA in the germline V gene (reference sequence). This CDR3 region has 15 residues. After removal of 6 bases from V and 2 bases from J, the junction contained 9 bases not matched to a gene. The CDR3 bases that were read are TGCAGTGCCACAAAGGGACTAGCGGTAACCTACGAG. Protein sequence: CSATKGLAVTYE. The whole CDR3 region reads CSATKGLAVTYEQYF.

This clone has a count of ten or more. From the germline J gene comes the end of the CDR3, since the read stops 3 residues before it. The chain has TRBV7-9 and TRBJ1-2; TRBD1 might be the D (5 bases). The CDR3 is made up of 15 amino acids. In germline, CDR1 is SEHNR, CDR2 FQNEAQ (reference sequence). The germline V and J ends were trimmed by 3 bases and 0 bases, with 11 bases remaining between them. The DNA read from the CDR3 is TGTGCCAGCAGCTTTAACGGGGGAGCTAACTATGGC. Translated: CASSFNGGANYG. Given in full, the CDR3 is CASSFNGGANYGYTF.

This clone was detected ten times or more. The read terminates 3 residues ahead of where the CDR3 ends, so the germline J gene completes it. The chain carries TRBV7-3 and TRBJ2-1, with 11 bases matching TRBD2. Germline values: CDR1 SGHTA, CDR2 FQGTGA. The CDR3 spans 16 residues. V lost 5 bases and J lost 7; bases outside the gene matches: 10. CDR3 in amino acids: CASSPHTSGRTNEQFF. The CDR3 DNA, read in part, is TGTGCCAGCAGCCCGCACACTAGCGGGAGAACAAATGAG.

This clone was recorded at least ten times. The read ends 3 residues before the CDR3 terminus; that terminus is restored from the germline J gene. The chain is built from TRBV28 and TRBJ2-1; the D gene is possibly TRBD1 (6 bases). The ends were cut back, 7 bases at V and 8 bases at J, with 21 bases in the middle. From germline, CDR1 is MDHEN and CDR2 SYDVKM. This CDR3 has 15 residues. This CDR3 is CASTGAWTDEDEQFF. The CDR3 DNA, read in part, is TGTGCCAGCACTGGGGCCTGGACAGACGAGGATGAG. The full variable domain, its missing parts supplied by reference TRBV28 and TRBJ2-1, is DVKVTQSSRYLVKRTGEKVFLECVQDMDHENMFWYRQDPGLGLRLIYFSYDVKMKEKGDIPEGYSVSREKKERFSLILESASTNQTSMYLCASTGAWTDEDEQFFGPGTRLTVL.

This clone appeared a few times. With the read ending 3 residues before the CDR3 end, the germline J gene is used to fill in that end. This sequence joins TRBV29-1 and TRBJ2-7; 7 bases fit TRBD2. This CDR3 has 12 residues. Germline V gene lookup returns CDR1 SQVTM and CDR2 ANQGSEA. J lost 5 bases, V lost 4 bases, and 5 bases had no gene match. This chain's CDR3 is CSVASSGNEQYF. Partial CDR3 DNA: TGCAGCGTTGCCTCTAGCGGCAACGAG.

This clone occurred many times. The read finishes 3 residues shy of the CDR3 end, and the germline J gene is used to complete it. This chain connects TRBV20-1 to TRBJ2-7, with 9 bases aligning to TRBD2. Germline-derived CDR1 and CDR2 are DFQATT and SNEGSKA (reference sequence). V trimming: 3 bases; J trimming: 2 bases; junction bases outside the gene matches: 14. This CDR3 region has 17 residues. The CDR3 DNA, read in part, is TGCAGTGCTAGGGGTATTAGCGGGAGAAACGTCGCCTACGAG. This encodes CSARGISGRNVAYE. The full CDR3 sequence reads CSARGISGRNVAYEQYF.

This clone occurred many times. The CDR3 end is not reached by the read, which stops 3 residues before it; the germline J gene fills it in. V gene TRBV7-9 combines with J gene TRBJ2-3; 12 positions agree with TRBD2. CDR1 and CDR2 (germline): SEHNR, FQNEAQ (reference sequence). The V gene end was trimmed by 3 bases and the J gene end by 8 bases; junction bases not matched to a gene: 6. The CDR3 length is 15 residues. CDR3 protein: CASSFEWTSGVTQYF. CDR3 DNA, as far as it was read: TGTGCCAGCAGCTTTGAATGGACTAGCGGGGTTACG.

This clone was detected ten times or more. The read terminates 3 residues ahead of where the CDR3 ends, so the germline J gene completes it. This sequence joins TRBV19 and TRBJ2-5; 11 bases align to TRBD2. The germline CDR1 and CDR2 sequences are LNHDA and SQIVND (reference sequence). V shed 6 bases, J shed 3 bases, and the junction held 6 bases outside the gene matches. This CDR3 region has 15 residues. The CDR3 DNA, read in part, is TGTGCCAGTAGCCCGGGGACTAGCGGAGAAGAGACC. It is translated as CASSPGTSGEET. The full CDR3 sequence reads CASSPGTSGEETQYF.

Comments on this clone: The CDR3 goes on 3 residues after the read ends, and that part is filled in from the germline J gene. This rearrangement joins TRBV2 to TRBJ1-4; tentative D call: TRBD1 (6 bases). The CDR3 runs 13 residues. The ends were cut back, 10 bases at V and 4 bases at J, with 13 bases in the middle. Germline loops: CDR1 SNHLY, CDR2 FYNNEI. CDR3: CATKTGVNEKLFF. CDR3 DNA, as far as it was read: TGTGCCACTAAGACAGGAGTTAATGAAAAA.

This clone was seen a few times. The read finishes 3 residues shy of the CDR3 end, and the germline J gene is used to complete it. V usage is TRBV20-1 and J usage is TRBJ1-3; TRBD1 agrees at 7 bases. The V gene end was trimmed by 6 bases and the J gene end by 4 bases; junction bases not matched to a gene: 6. Germline V gene sequence: CDR1 DFQATT, CDR2 SNEGSKA (reference sequence). This CDR3 comprises 13 residues. The CDR3 bases that were read are TGCAGTGCCTTAACAGGGGTGGGAAACACC. Translating it yields CSALTGVGNT. The whole CDR3 protein is CSALTGVGNTIYF.